The 19 T cell receptor beta chains given below trace back to one sample, sequenced in a study of cytomegalovirus exposure and HLA in healthy donors. 13 Jbeta primers and 60 Vbeta primers were used for the PCR. The repertoire was sequenced with immunoSEQ multiplex PCR; TCRdb's copy has only in-frame clones and lacks some. This sample's clone table lists 100,000 to 150,000 clones. What was sequenced was PBMCs. These receptors were taken from a woman in her thirties or forties in good health and CMV-seropositive.

The V gene is TRBV5-4, the J gene TRBJ1-2, with TRBD1 matching over 7 bases. V shed 4 bases, J shed 8 bases, and the junction held 11 bases outside the gene matches. The germline V gene has CDR1 SGHNT and CDR2 YYREEE (reference sequence). The CDR3 runs to 14 residues. The CDR3, as DNA: TGTGCCAGCAGCCCCCGACAGGGAGAGGAGGGCTACACCTTC. Encoded protein: CASSPRQGEEGYTF.

Regarding this clone: Additional DNA sequences in this sample encode the identical CDR3. This rearrangement joins TRBV6-6 to TRBJ1-1, with 9 positions matching TRBD1. The CDR3 totals 15 residues. Germline trimming cut 6 bases from V and 3 bases from J; bases unmatched to any gene: 8. The germline CDR1 and CDR2 sequences are MNHNY and SVGAGI (reference sequence). This CDR3 reads CASSRTQGADTEAFF. The CDR3 DNA reads TGTGCCAGCAGCCGAACACAGGGGGCTGACACTGAAGCTTTCTTT.

The chain employs TRBV10-3 and TRBJ2-1; 9 bases agree with TRBD2. The CDR3 has 17 residues. CDR1 and CDR2 (germline): ENHRY, SYGVKD. J gave up 8 bases and V 5 bases, and 16 bases lay outside the gene matches. CDR3 bases: TGTGCCATCAGTTCCACCAGGGGCGGGAGGGCCGCCGATGAGCAGTTCTTC. Protein: CAISSTRGGRAADEQFF.

The rearrangement links TRBV7-9 to TRBJ2-2, with 8 bases aligning to TRBD1. With V trimmed by 7 bases and J by 1 base, 8 bases remained unmatched. The CDR3 runs 16 residues. Looked up from germline, CDR1 is SEHNR and CDR2 is FQNEAQ (reference sequence). CDR3 protein: CASTLGGTGNTGELFF. The CDR3 DNA is TGTGCCAGCACCCTCGGAGGGACAGGGAACACCGGGGAGCTGTTTTTT. Supplemented by reference TRBV7-9 and TRBJ2-2, the full variable domain reads DTGVSQNPRHKITKRGQNVTFRCDPISEHNRLYWYRQTLGQGPEFLTYFQNEAQLEKSRLLSDRFSAERPKGSFSTLEIQRTEQGDSAMYLCASTLGGTGNTGELFFGEGSRLTVL.

The rearrangement uses TRBV30 and TRBJ1-5; weak D call: TRBD1 (6 bases). Per germline, CDR1 GTSNPN and CDR2 SVGIG (reference sequence). There are 14 residues in the CDR3. The CDR3 DNA sequence: TGTGCTTGGGGGCAGGGCCTTAGCAATCAGCCCCAGCATTTT. Translation gives CAWGQGLSNQPQHF. Full variable domain (outside the CDR3, taken from reference TRBV30 and TRBJ1-5): SQTIHQWPATLVQPVGSPLSLECTVEGTSNPNLYWYRQAAGRGLQLLFYSVGIGQISSEVPQNLSASRPQDRQFILSSKKLLLSDSGFYLCAWGQGLSNQPQHFGDGTRLSIL.

V usage is TRBV11-3 and J usage is TRBJ1-1; the match to TRBD1 covers 8 bases. The CDR3 runs to 13 residues. Per germline, CDR1 SGHNT and CDR2 YENEEA. V was clipped by 5 bases and J by 4 bases; unmatched bases: 3. The CDR3 DNA reads as TGTGCCAGCAGCCCAACAGGGGGCACTGAAGCTTTCTTT. Translated: CASSPTGGTEAFF.

The chain is built from TRBV27 and TRBJ2-5; TRBD2 matches 11 bases. The tail of the sequence fits TRBJ2-7 better, so the J call may be wrong. Germline V lookup: CDR1 MNHEY, CDR2 SMNVEV (reference sequence). This CDR3 is built from 15 residues. CDR3 in DNA: TGTGCCAGCCTCCCCCTAGCGGGAGGTCCCTACGAGCAGTACTTC. As protein: CASLPLAGGPYEQYF.

The rearrangement uses TRBV28 and TRBJ2-1; the D gene is possibly TRBD1 (6 bases). Per the germline V gene, CDR1 is MDHEN and CDR2 is SYDVKM. Between the trimmed V and J ends, which lost 6 bases and 4 bases, there was a span of 13 bases. CDR3 length: 14 residues. CDR3: CASRPTGTYNEQFF. The CDR3 DNA reads TGTGCCAGCAGGCCAACCGGGACATACAATGAGCAGTTCTTC.

The chain has TRBV7-9 and TRBJ2-3, with 10 bases lining up with TRBD1. The CDR3 is 16 residues long. CDR1 and CDR2 (germline): SEHNR, FQNEAQ (reference sequence). The ends lost 5 bases at V and 7 bases at J; junction bases unmatched: 12. The CDR3 region has the DNA TGTGCCAGCAGCGTGGAGTTGACAGGGGGCAGGAATACGCAGTATTTT. It codes for CASSVELTGGRNTQYF. The entire variable domain, with the rest obtained from reference TRBV7-9 and TRBJ2-3, is as follows: DTGVSQNPRHKITKRGQNVTFRCDPISEHNRLYWYRQTLGQGPEFLTYFQNEAQLEKSRLLSDRFSAERPKGSFSTLEIQRTEQGDSAMYLCASSVELTGGRNTQYFGPGTRLTVL.

The gene calls are TRBV4-1 and TRBJ1-3; D call uncertain. V lost 4 bases and J lost 4, with 8 bases in between. The CDR3 extends over 13 amino acids. CDR1 MGHRA and CDR2 YSYEKL come from the germline V gene. The CDR3 reads CASSPPLGNTIYF. Written as DNA, the CDR3 is TGCGCCAGCAGCCCCCCCCTGGGAAACACCATATATTTT.

The chain carries TRBV15 and TRBJ1-4, with 8 bases that match TRBD1. The CDR3 covers 16 residues. V lost 5 bases to trimming and J lost 8 bases; unmatched junction nucleotides: 13. Germline values: CDR1 LNHNV, CDR2 YYDKDF (reference sequence). The CDR3 region is CATSENKDRASEKLFF. The CDR3 bases are TGTGCCACCAGCGAGAACAAGGACAGGGCCAGCGAAAAACTGTTTTTT.

The gene calls are TRBV29-1 and TRBJ2-1; D is unresolved. The V end was cut by 6 bases, the J end by 4 bases, with 10 bases between. CDR1 and CDR2 from the germline V gene are SQVTM and ANQGSEA. The length of the CDR3 is 12 residues. The CDR3 sequence: CSVKPRYNEQFF. In DNA form, the CDR3 reads TGCAGCGTGAAGCCTCGATACAATGAGCAGTTCTTC.

This chain uses TRBV15 with TRBJ2-6, with 8 bases lining up with TRBD1. With V trimmed by 2 bases and J by 2 bases, 8 bases remained unmatched. The length of the CDR3 is 18 residues. Looked up from germline, CDR1 is LNHNV and CDR2 is YYDKDF (reference sequence). CDR3 DNA: TGTGCCACCAGCAGAAAGGACAGGGCAGGGCCTGGGGCCAACGTCCTGACTTTC. This translates into CATSRKDRAGPGANVLTF.

The chain carries TRBV5-5 and TRBJ1-5; D perhaps matches TRBD1 (5 bases). CDR1 and CDR2 from the germline V gene are SGHKS and YYEKEE (reference sequence). The CDR3 has 16 residues. Between the trimmed V and J ends, which lost 1 base and 2 bases, there was a span of 13 bases. CDR3 in DNA: TGTGCCAGCAGCTTGTTGTTCGGGGGTGGCAATCAGCCCCAGCATTTT. Protein sequence: CASSLLFGGGNQPQHF.

The chain uses TRBV30 and TRBJ2-3, with 8 bases identical to TRBD1. This CDR3 comprises 13 residues. Germline V gives CDR1 GTSNPN, CDR2 SVGIG (reference sequence). V was pared by 8 bases and J by 1 base, with 5 bases of the junction left unmatched. CDR3 in DNA: TGTGCCGGAGCGACAGGGGGCACAGATACGCAGTATTTT. Protein sequence: CAGATGGTDTQYF.

The V gene is TRBV6-5, the J gene TRBJ2-7; TRBD1 agrees at 8 bases. Trimming took 0 bases from V and 3 from J; bases not matched to a gene: 1. The germline gives CDR1 MNHEY, CDR2 SVGAGI. The CDR3 covers 14 residues. As DNA, the CDR3 is TGTGCCAGCAGTTACTCGACAGGGGTCTACGAGCAGTACTTC. It codes for CASSYSTGVYEQYF.

V usage is TRBV19 and J usage is TRBJ2-7, with D tentatively TRBD1 (5 bases). This CDR3 has 15 amino acids. Germline values: CDR1 LNHDA, CDR2 SQIVND (reference sequence). V shed 2 bases and J shed 0 bases, with 11 bases lying between them. CDR3 in DNA: TGTGCCAGTAGTATACTAGGGGCGAGCTCCTACGAGCAGTACTTC. The encoded protein is CASSILGASSYEQYF.

The rearrangement joins TRBV11-2 to TRBJ2-5; 11 bases are a match to TRBD2. CDR3 length: 15 amino acids. Unmatched junction bases numbered 6, after V lost 4 bases and J lost 5 bases. The germline V gene encodes CDR1 SGHAT and CDR2 FQNNGV. The CDR3 sequence is CASSYLSGRGETQYF. In DNA form, the CDR3 reads TGTGCCAGCAGCTACCTTAGCGGGAGGGGGGAGACCCAGTACTTC.

CDR3 residues: CSVGLVTDTQYF. Written as DNA, the CDR3 is TGCAGCGTTGGACTCGTCACAGATACGCAGTATTTT. The chain employs TRBV29-1 and TRBJ2-3; no clear D. Germline CDR1 reads SQVTM; CDR2 reads ANQGSEA. Trimming stripped 4 bases from V and 2 bases from J, with 7 bases between. CDR3 length: 12 residues.